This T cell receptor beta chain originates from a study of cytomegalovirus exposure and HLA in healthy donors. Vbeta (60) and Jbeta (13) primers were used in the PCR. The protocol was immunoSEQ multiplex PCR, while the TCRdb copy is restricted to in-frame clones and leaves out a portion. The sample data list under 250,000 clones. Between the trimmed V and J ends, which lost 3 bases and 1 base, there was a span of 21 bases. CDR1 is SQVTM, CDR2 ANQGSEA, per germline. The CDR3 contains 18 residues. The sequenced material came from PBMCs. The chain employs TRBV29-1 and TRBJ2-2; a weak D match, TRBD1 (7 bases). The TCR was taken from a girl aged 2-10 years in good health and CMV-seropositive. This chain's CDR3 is CSVEGTDGARGNTGELFF. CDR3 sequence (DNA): TGCAGCGTTGAGGGGACAGATGGGGCGCGGGGGAACACCGGGGAGCTGTTTTTT.